This T cell receptor (beta chain) was captured by sequencing in a study of cytomegalovirus exposure and HLA in healthy donors. 13 Jbeta primers and 60 Vbeta primers were used for the PCR. Profiled with immunoSEQ multiplex PCR; TCRdb holds only in-frame clones, not every one. This table has approximately 130,000 clones, roughly 77% appearing once. Donors in the study were healthy people who gave bone marrow. Sampled while nominally healthy, donors likely had unrecorded immune exposures. Notes on the study in general: Later analysis identified several of the most significant clusters that appeared linked to common viral pathogens. Reportedly, diagnosis of cytomegalovirus status by the classifier showed high specificity and sensitivity.

V shed 7 bases and J 8 bases; nucleotides not matched to a gene: 9. The CDR3 consists of 14 residues. Germline V CDR1 and CDR2: MNHEY, SVGAGI. This clone was detected only once. Its antigen is currently unknown. The TCR sequence derives from a man younger than 30 in good health and CMV-seronegative. The V call is TRBV6-5, the J call TRBJ1-2; 11 bases fit TRBD1. The sequencing sample was made of PBMCs. The CDR3 DNA is TGTGCCAGCACCCGGACAGGGGGCCGCTGGGGCTACACCTTC. This sequence encodes CASTRTGGRWGYTF.